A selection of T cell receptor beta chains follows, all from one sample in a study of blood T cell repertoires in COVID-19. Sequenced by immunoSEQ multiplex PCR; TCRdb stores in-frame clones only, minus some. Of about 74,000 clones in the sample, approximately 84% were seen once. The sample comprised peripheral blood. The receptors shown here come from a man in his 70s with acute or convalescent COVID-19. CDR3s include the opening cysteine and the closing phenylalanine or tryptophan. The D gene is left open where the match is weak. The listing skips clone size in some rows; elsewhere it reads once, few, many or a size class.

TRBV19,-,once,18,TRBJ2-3,CASSIDLETVTGSDTQYF,TGTGCCAGTAGTATAGATCTGGAGACCGTTACAGGGTCAGATACGCAGTATTTT
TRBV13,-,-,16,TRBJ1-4,CASSLGGGGAHEKLFF,TGTGCCAGCAGCTTAGGGGGCGGGGGCGCCCATGAAAAACTGTTTTTT
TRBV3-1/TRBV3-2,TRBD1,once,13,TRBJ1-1,CASSQGDRVVAFF,TGTGCCAGCAGCCAAGGGGACAGGGTGGTAGCTTTCTTT
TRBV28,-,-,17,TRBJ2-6,CASSFMGKASGANVLTF,TGTGCCAGCAGTTTTATGGGCAAGGCTTCTGGGGCCAACGTCCTGACTTTC
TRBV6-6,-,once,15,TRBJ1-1,CASSYEGYGNTEAFF,TGTGCCAGCAGTTACGAGGGTTACGGGAACACTGAAGCTTTCTTT
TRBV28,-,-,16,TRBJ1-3,CASSVLQGLDGNTIYF,TGTGCCAGCAGTGTTTTACAGGGTCTGGATGGAAACACCATATATTTT
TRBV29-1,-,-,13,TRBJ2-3,CSTSEGRVDTQYF,TGCAGCACATCGGAAGGGCGGGTAGATACGCAGTATTTT
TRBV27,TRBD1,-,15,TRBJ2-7,CASSSPGTGIYEQYF,TGTGCCAGCAGTTCTCCTGGGACAGGGATTTACGAGCAGTACTTC
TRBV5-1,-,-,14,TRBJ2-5,CASSSGGLGETQYF,TGCGCCAGCAGCTCCGGAGGGCTAGGGGAGACCCAGTACTTC
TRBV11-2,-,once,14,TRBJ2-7,CASSQPGLIYEQYF,TGTGCCAGCAGCCAACCGGGACTGATCTACGAGCAGTACTTC
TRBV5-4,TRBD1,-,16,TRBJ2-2,CASSLEAGGLTGELFF,TGTGCCAGCAGCTTGGAGGCAGGGGGTCTCACCGGGGAGCTGTTTTTT
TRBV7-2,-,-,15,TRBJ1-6,CASSLVRENNSPLHF,TGTGCCAGCAGCTTGGTCCGGGAAAATAATTCACCCCTCCACTTT
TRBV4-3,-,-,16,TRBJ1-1,CASSQVGAGGRTEAFF,TGCGCCAGCAGCCAAGTAGGGGCAGGTGGACGGACTGAAGCTTTCTTT
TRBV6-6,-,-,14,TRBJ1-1,CASSYSGGVAEAFF,TGTGCCAGCAGTTACTCGGGGGGGGTTGCTGAAGCTTTCTTT
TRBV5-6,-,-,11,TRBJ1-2,CASSLRGFYTF,TGTGCCAGCAGCTTGAGGGGTTTTTACACCTTC
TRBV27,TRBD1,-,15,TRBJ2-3,CASSLTTTTTGTQYF,TGTGCCAGCAGTTTAACCACAACGACGACAGGGACGCAGTATTTT
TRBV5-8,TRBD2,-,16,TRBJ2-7,CASSWTSGISSYEQYF,TGTGCCAGCAGCTGGACTAGCGGGATCTCCTCCTACGAGCAGTACTTC
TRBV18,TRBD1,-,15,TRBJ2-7,CASSPLGQGQGEQYF,TGTGCCAGCTCACCATTGGGACAGGGTCAAGGGGAGCAGTACTTC
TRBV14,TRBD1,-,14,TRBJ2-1,CASKPIQGAGEQFF,TGTGCCAGCAAGCCAATCCAGGGGGCCGGTGAGCAGTTCTTC
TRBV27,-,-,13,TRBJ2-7,CASSRAGTYEQYF,TGTGCCAGCTCCCGGGCGGGGACCTACGAGCAGTACTTC
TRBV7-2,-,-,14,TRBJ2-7,CASSLGRTGYEQYF,TGTGCCAGCAGCTTAGGCAGGACTGGGTACGAGCAGTACTTC
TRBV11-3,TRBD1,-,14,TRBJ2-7,CASSRQGRVGEQYF,TGTGCCAGCAGCCGACAGGGGAGAGTTGGCGAGCAGTACTTC
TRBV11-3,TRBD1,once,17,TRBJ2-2,CASSSPPGGLNTGELFF,TGTGCCAGCAGCTCGCCCCCAGGGGGCTTAAACACCGGGGAGCTGTTTTTT
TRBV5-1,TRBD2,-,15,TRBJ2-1,CASSDGTSGNNEQFF,TGCGCCAGCAGCGACGGGACTAGCGGCAACAATGAGCAGTTCTTC
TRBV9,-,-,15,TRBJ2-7,CASSVSTDLGYEQYF,TGTGCCAGCAGCGTATCGACAGACCTGGGCTACGAGCAGTACTTC